This T cell receptor beta chain was retrieved from a study of T cell responses to AZD1222 COVID-19 vaccine (dated by TCRdb to about 2021). For the study in its entirety: TCR sequencing was performed for over 230 trial participants, of whom approximately 200 were given two doses of AZD1222 and around 26 were given two doses of MenACWY control vaccine. Trial participants were enrolled into age subgroups of 18-55, 56-69 and 70-plus years, which contained about 150, 27 and 61 TCR-sequenced participants, respectively.

On this clone itself: Its antigen target is currently unknown. There are no base qualities to consult, and no much larger clone falls within one base.

The CDR3 regions of human TCRbeta chains were analyzed by immunosequencing. The published analysis was carried out like this. Repertoire TCRs were matched against a reference library of SARS-CoV-2-specific TCRs generated with the MIRA antigen-specificity platform. Breadth was defined as the fraction of unique TCRs that were SARS-CoV-2-associated, and depth was defined as the fraction of total T cells that were SARS-CoV-2-associated. Using the MIRA data, every spike-specific TCR was mapped to the spike region that the TCR reacted to and assigned to either a CD4 or a CD8 class. Log10-transformed breadth and depth values were compared by one-way ANOVA with Sidak's multiple comparisons tests. TCRdb obtained this table from immuneACCESS and retained in-frame rearrangements with V and J assigned. These tables miss some clones; where compared with another copy, unresolved V genes account for less than half of the shortfall, and the remainder is unexplained. V, J and clone size derive from that table, while D and trimming were established from the DNA sequence. This sample is represented by 160,000 or so clones; about 90% of them were singletons. Around 0.98% of the sample goes to the ten largest clones.

The sample's time point label, in plain terms: about 28 days (+/-7) after the second vaccine dose. AZD1222 recipients with second doses at about 4 weeks or about 12 weeks were pooled, because spike-specific TCR depth and breadth did not differ between schedules. Samples from vaccinated people were obtained from the UK trials COV001 and COV002, which included a single-blind randomized controlled phase 2/3 trial of AZD1222 (ChAdOx1 nCoV-19) in healthy adults. For TCRbeta chain sequencing, PBMC samples were collected from trial participants at day 0 and at day 28 after the second dose. Paper-wide results and their limitations: Spike-specific TCR breadth and depth rose significantly after two AZD1222 doses compared with day 0 and with MenACWY recipients. Reportedly, almost half of the unique spike-specific TCRs recognized epitopes lying outside the regions that are mutated in the B.1.351 and B.1.1.7 variants. Participants were mostly white British and included more females than males, and it was suggested by the authors that clonal diversity may have been underestimated. Vaccine-associated CD4 TCRs spanned the whole spike protein, with dominant responses in regions 160-218 and 743-854. Conclusions about previously exposed vaccinees are limited because only six or seven AZD1222 recipients were SARS-CoV-2 seropositive at baseline. No day 14 peak-response samples were available, so repertoires were characterized only after the peak T cell response. The 56-69-year group was small, and its depth increase did not reach significance, likely because of low power.

The sequenced sample was peripheral blood, obtained 28 days after the second AZD1222 dose. This clonotype was sampled from an adult who received the AZD1222 COVID-19 vaccine.

The base sequence is TGCAGCGTTGAAACCCTAGCGGGGTTCCAAGAGACCCAGTACTTC. The encoded protein is CSVETLAGFQETQYF. Here the chain combines TRBV29-1 and TRBJ2-5; 9 central bases correspond to TRBD2. CDR1 and CDR2 (SQVTM, ANQGSEA) derive from the germline V gene. Here V drops 2 bases and J drops 1 base, and the junction holds 5 bases not matched to any gene. From the cysteine through the phenylalanine, the CDR3 covers 15 amino acids. Just the 45-base CDR3 DNA is kept, in frame starting at base 1.